This record covers a single T cell receptor beta chain. Its antigen remains unknown. The sample comes from a study of CD4 T cells in relation to SARS-CoV-2 and coronaviruses. General study points: Culture-expanded clones reflect memory recall rather than primary priming during culture. This crossreactivity analysis covered spike protein alone, no other viral proteins.

Before the COVID-19 pandemic, during about 2011-2019, CD4+ T cells were taken from unexposed donors. Naive and memory CD4+ T cells came from enriched cryopreserved PBMCs. Deep TCR-beta sequencing used DNA from uncultured naive and memory CD4+ T cells. Repertoires were generated with immunoSEQ multiplex PCR, while TCRdb's copy carries only in-frame clones and drops some. The sample consists of around 56,000 clones, just over 85% of them appearing once. From germline, CDR1 is MNHEY and CDR2 SMNVEV (reference sequence). The V gene lost 1 base and the J gene lost 4 bases, with 10 bases spanning the gap. The CDR3 is 14 residues long.

This receptor was identified in a human donor in good health. Sequences were obtained from memory CD4+ T cells from PBMCs. The rearrangement uses TRBV27 and TRBJ1-2; the D gene is possibly TRBD1 (6 bases). The CDR3 DNA follows: TGTGCCAGCAGTTTATACTCAGGGGCCTATGGCTACACCTTC. Protein sequence: CASSLYSGAYGYTF.